These 20 T cell receptor beta chains were all obtained from the same sample, sequenced in a study of T cells after yellow fever vaccination. TCRdb independently ran MiXCR on the 5' RACE reads; one entry per CDR3 protein. The data contain about 160,000 distinct CDR3 sequences, approximately 6.7% of them singletons. The sample here was CD4+ T cells sorted from PBMCs, taken 4 to 6 days after the first yellow fever vaccination. The receptors stem from a young man who received the YFV17D yellow fever vaccine.

This clonotype was recorded at least ten times. This chain's CDR3 is CASSPPGQTYEQYV. CDR3 coding DNA: TGTGCCAGCAGTCCCCCGGGACAGACCTACGAGCAGTACGTC. The chain is built from TRBV12-3 or TRBV12-4 and TRBJ2-7; 7 bases align to TRBD1. Trimming cost V 5 bases and J 2 bases; bases outside gene matches: 6. The CDR3 is 14 amino acids.

There are many counts of this clonotype. The chain couples TRBV5-6 to TRBJ2-2, with TRBD1 as a possible D gene (5 bases). This CDR3 is built from 13 residues. The V and J ends lost 4 bases and 6 bases respectively, with 10 bases between them. Germline V gene data show CDR1 as SGHDT and CDR2 as YYEEEE. The CDR3: CASSRQYAGELFF. The DNA of the CDR3 is TGTGCCAGCAGCCGACAGTATGCCGGGGAGCTGTTTTTT.

The chain carries TRBV4-3 and TRBJ2-5; D is perhaps TRBD2 (6 bases). V was clipped by 0 bases and J by 7 bases, with 27 bases between them. This CDR3 contains 19 residues. Germline-derived CDR1 and CDR2 are LGHNA and YSLEER. Here the CDR3 reads CASSQDRLVGDGDGGTQYF. The CDR3 nucleotides read TGCGCCAGCAGCCAAGATCGGCTCGTCGGGGACGGGGACGGGGGGACCCAGTACTTC.

As concerns this clonotype: A much larger clone differs by one base, so this may be a read error. The gene calls are TRBV20-1 and TRBJ2-5; no clear D gene. The germline CDR1 and CDR2 sequences are DFQATT and SNEGSKA (reference sequence). Trimming removed 0 bases from V and 5 bases from J, with 16 bases in between. The length of the CDR3 is 15 residues. Here the CDR3 DNA reads TGCAGTGCTAGAGAATGGGTGGGCCCGCGGGAGACCCAGTACTTC. Translated, it gives CSAREWVGPRETQYF.

This clonotype came up many times. This chain links TRBV20-1 with TRBJ2-7; perhaps TRBD2 as D (6 bases). The CDR3 covers 16 residues. The germline V gene has CDR1 DFQATT and CDR2 SNEGSKA (reference sequence). The ends were cut back, 2 bases at V and 0 bases at J, with 17 bases in the middle. The CDR3 coding sequence is TGCAGTGCTAGAAAACCGGGACTCCCAAGCTCCTACGAGCAGTACTTC. Protein product: CSARKPGLPSSYEQYF.

The table lists this clonotype with many counts. This chain links TRBV5-4 with TRBJ2-7; possibly TRBD2 for D (5 bases). The CDR3 runs to 14 residues. Germline CDR1 is SGHNT and CDR2 is YYREEE (reference sequence). Deletions cut 4 bases from V and 7 bases from J, with 18 bases between. This CDR3 is CASSRGLTTGEQYF. In DNA, the CDR3 is TGTGCCAGCAGCCGCGGGTTAACTACGGGAGAGCAGTACTTC.

This clonotype appeared many times. As DNA, the CDR3 is TGTGCCAGCAGCTTTTTGATAGAGAACACCGGGGAGCTGTTTTTT. Amino acid sequence: CASSFLIENTGELFF. V gene TRBV11-2 combines with J gene TRBJ2-2; D is ambiguous. The V end lost 3 bases, the J end lost 1 base, and 9 bases lay between the germline ends. The CDR3 is made up of 15 amino acids. Germline values: CDR1 SGHAT, CDR2 FQNNGV.

This clonotype was recorded many times. This chain uses TRBV5-6 with TRBJ2-5; 9 nucleotides agree with TRBD2. This CDR3 is 13 amino acids long. V shed 4 bases, J shed 7 bases, and the junction held 5 bases outside the gene matches. Germline V gene data show CDR1 as SGHDT and CDR2 as YYEEEE. The CDR3 DNA reads TGTGCCAGCAGCCTTGCGACTAGCGGGACCCAGTACTTC. This codes for CASSLATSGTQYF.

In the case of this clonotype: A much larger clone lies a single base off, so this may be a read error. The V and J genes are TRBV5-5 and TRBJ1-3; 8 bases agree with TRBD1. The CDR3 covers 16 residues. CDR1 is SGHKS and CDR2 is YYEKEE in the germline V gene (reference sequence). CDR3 region: CASSLDQGAKGNNIYF. CDR3 sequence (DNA): TGTGCCAGCAGCTTGGACCAGGGGGCGAAAGGAAACAACATATATTTT.

Many counts were recorded for this clonotype. The J gene is TRBJ1-5, the V gene TRBV5-6; 7 bases line up with TRBD1. The junction had 9 bases not matched to a gene; V was cut back by 4 bases and J by 2 bases. Germline values: CDR1 SGHDT, CDR2 YYEEEE. CDR3 length: 16 residues. CDR3 in DNA: TGTGCCAGCAGCGTAGACAGGGATAGGGGCAATCAGCCCCAGCATTTT. It encodes CASSVDRDRGNQPQHF.

The CDR3 sequence is CASSLLYGGGPEAFF. CDR3 DNA: TGTGCCAGCAGCTTGCTCTACGGGGGTGGGCCTGAAGCTTTCTTT. The chain has TRBV11-2 and TRBJ1-1; D is perhaps TRBD1 (5 bases). The V gene's germline CDR1 is SGHAT and CDR2 FQNNGV. Trimming cost V 3 bases and J 6 bases, with 17 bases left between them. The length of the CDR3 is 15 residues.

This rearrangement joins TRBV20-1 to TRBJ1-5; 8 bases match TRBD1. The V and J ends lost 3 bases and 6 bases, in that order; junction bases with no gene match: 22. Germline CDR1 DFQATT, CDR2 SNEGSKA (reference sequence). This CDR3 comprises 19 residues. The CDR3: CSASGDRLVKYGVGQPQHF. CDR3 sequence (DNA): TGCAGTGCTAGCGGGGACAGGTTAGTTAAGTATGGCGTAGGTCAGCCCCAGCATTTT.

V and J are TRBV5-6 and TRBJ1-2; D may be TRBD1 (5 bases). CDR1 SGHDT and CDR2 YYEEEE come from the germline V gene. This CDR3 is built from 16 residues. V was shortened by 3 bases and J by 2 bases, with 17 bases between the two germline ends. The CDR3: CASSYGGTSYNYGYTF. Here the CDR3 DNA reads TGTGCCAGCAGCTATGGGGGGACGTCGTACAACTATGGCTACACCTTC.

This clonotype was seen many times. The V and J genes are TRBV4-1 and TRBJ2-5; D is perhaps TRBD1 (6 bases). This CDR3 spans 12 amino acids. Germline values: CDR1 MGHRA, CDR2 YSYEKL. The V gene lost 1 base and the J gene lost 7 bases, with 7 bases spanning the gap. The DNA for the CDR3 is TGCGCCAGCAGCCAAGTGACAGGGACCCAGTACTTC. This codes for CASSQVTGTQYF.

This clonotype was detected a few times. The V and J genes are TRBV18 and TRBJ2-5; D might be TRBD1 (5 bases). Germline V lookup: CDR1 KGHSH, CDR2 LQKENI. V was trimmed by 2 bases and J by 5 bases, leaving 9 bases between them. The CDR3 is 13 residues long. For the CDR3, the DNA is TGTGCCAGCTCACCAATGGGGCGGGAGACCCAGTACTTC. As protein: CASSPMGRETQYF.

This clonotype has only a few counts. The chain employs TRBV6-5 and TRBJ1-3, with D unresolved. The CDR3 totals 14 residues. V lost 2 bases and J 0 bases, leaving 5 bases between the germline ends. Germline CDR1 is MNHEY and CDR2 is SVGAGI. The CDR3 bases are TGTGCCAGCAGTTACGGAGTCTCTGGAAACACCATATATTTT. It specifies CASSYGVSGNTIYF.

In this sample, this clonotype turned up a few times. The chain couples TRBV6-4 to TRBJ1-5; D is uncertain. The CDR3 runs 13 residues. Germline CDR1 is MRHNA and CDR2 is SNTAGT. The V end lost 4 bases, the J end lost 0 bases, and 4 bases lay between the germline ends. CDR3 sequence reads: CASSANSNQPQHF. The CDR3 DNA sequence: TGTGCCAGCAGTGCTAATAGCAATCAGCCCCAGCATTTT.

CDR3 sequence (DNA): TGTGCCAGCAGCCGACAGGGTAGGGGCTACACCTTC. Its protein is CASSRQGRGYTF. This chain connects TRBV5-5 to TRBJ1-2; TRBD1 agrees at 7 bases. V shed 4 bases, J shed 8 bases, and the junction held 5 bases outside the gene matches. The CDR3 totals 12 residues. CDR1 is SGHKS, CDR2 YYEKEE, per germline (reference sequence).

This clonotype was observed at least ten times. The rearrangement joins TRBV7-2 to TRBJ2-7, with D perhaps assigned TRBD1 or TRBD2 (5 bases each). Germline CDR1 SGHTA, CDR2 FQGNSA. This CDR3 comprises 15 residues. Trimming removed 6 bases at V and 0 bases at J, with 15 bases between. CDR3 in amino acids: CASSLRGASSYEQYF. As DNA, the CDR3 is TGTGCCAGCAGTCTGAGGGGCGCCAGCTCCTACGAGCAGTACTTC.

At least ten counts were recorded for this clonotype. V usage is TRBV5-1 and J usage is TRBJ2-1; unclear D gene. Germline-derived CDR1 and CDR2 are SGHRS and YFSETQ. The V end lost 0 bases, the J end lost 4 bases, and 5 bases lay between the germline ends. The CDR3 covers 13 residues. The CDR3 DNA reads TGCGCCAGCAGCTTGGTGGGTTACAATGAGCAGTTCTTC. Translated: CASSLVGYNEQFF.